The 7 T cell receptor beta chains given below trace back to one sample, sequenced in a study of CD8 T cells in Susac syndrome. An amount of RNA that ranged from roughly 0.5 to 1 ug was reverse transcribed with random hexamers. TCRdb re-analysed the immunoSEQ multiplex PCR reads in MiXCR, keeping a single row per CDR3 protein. The sample records about 210,000 distinct CDR3 sequences, nearly 97% being singletons. The sample was CD4+ T cells from PBMCs. Receptors were obtained from a human donor with multiple sclerosis.

The gene calls are TRBV20-1 and TRBJ2-7; D gene ambiguous. This CDR3 is built from 12 residues. Germline V gene data show CDR1 as DFQATT and CDR2 as SNEGSKA (reference sequence). V was shortened by 3 bases and J by 3 bases, with 9 bases between the two germline ends. CDR3 residues: CSASPANYEQYF. The CDR3, as DNA: TGCAGTGCTAGTCCCGCAAACTACGAGCAGTACTTC.

This chain joins TRBV29-1 and TRBJ2-7; TRBD2 agrees at 7 bases. V lost 4 bases and J lost 3; bases outside the gene matches: 12. The CDR3 extends over 15 amino acids. Germline loops: CDR1 SQVTM, CDR2 ANQGSEA. The CDR3 nucleotides read TGCAGCGTTGGGGAGGGTCCCCGTGGCTACTACGAGCAGTACTTC. Protein: CSVGEGPRGYYEQYF.

V and J are TRBV5-8 and TRBJ1-5; no clear D gene. Germline V lookup: CDR1 SGHTS, CDR2 YDEGEE. The CDR3 is made up of 14 amino acids. V lost 2 bases and J lost 3, with 9 bases in between. The CDR3: CASSFTPPNQPQHF. Written as DNA, the CDR3 is TGTGCCAGCAGCTTTACTCCCCCCAATCAGCCCCAGCATTTT.

This chain links TRBV24-1 with TRBJ2-5, with TRBD2 as a possible D gene (7 bases). Trimming took 4 bases from V and 5 from J, leaving 16 bases between them. This CDR3 spans 15 amino acids. Germline-derived CDR1 and CDR2 are KGHDR and SFDVKD. Here the CDR3 DNA reads TGTGCCACCAGTGACCCGGACGGGGGGCAGGAGACCCAGTACTTC. Translated: CATSDPDGGQETQYF.

V is TRBV20-1 and J is TRBJ2-3; TRBD1 aligns across 8 bases. From germline, CDR1 is DFQATT and CDR2 SNEGSKA (reference sequence). V lost 3 bases and J lost 3; bases outside the gene matches: 11. The CDR3 runs to 16 residues. CDR3 region: CSASRETGERTDTQYF. CDR3 nucleotides: TGCAGTGCTAGTCGGGAGACAGGGGAAAGGACAGATACGCAGTATTTT.

This sequence joins TRBV4-1 and TRBJ1-1; D uncertain. Germline V CDR1 and CDR2: MGHRA, YSYEKL. Trimming cost V 6 bases and J 1 base, with 12 bases left between them. The CDR3 runs to 14 residues. The CDR3: CASSHQERNTEAFF. The CDR3 bases are TGCGCCAGCAGTCATCAGGAGAGGAACACTGAAGCTTTCTTT.

The CDR3 DNA follows: TGTGCCAGCAGCCAAGTCAGCTCCGAGCAGTACTTC. Translating gives CASSQVSSEQYF. The chain combines TRBV3-1 with TRBJ2-7; D unresolved. CDR1 and CDR2 from the germline V gene are LGHDT and YNNKEL (reference sequence). The V gene lost 1 base and the J gene lost 6 bases, with 7 bases spanning the gap. This CDR3 is 12 amino acids long.